This T cell receptor (beta chain) appears in the sequencing data of a study of beta chain features in type 1 diabetes. Of the isolated RNA, all was reverse transcribed, and so the sequenced material was expressed TCRB transcripts. TCRdb keeps only in-frame clones here, not all; method: immunoSEQ multiplex PCR. Of hundreds of thousands of clones listed, approximately 31% are singletons. V was cut by 3 bases and J by 6 bases, with 24 bases left in between. The germline CDR1 and CDR2 sequences are SEHNR and FQNEAQ (reference sequence). This CDR3 has 17 residues. The sequence was collected from a man in his late teens or twenties in good health. The sample was naive CD4+ T cells from blood. The genes are TRBV7-9 and TRBJ2-7; D may be TRBD1 or TRBD2 (5 bases each). CDR3 in DNA: TGTGCCAGCAGCTTCCCCGGGACCACCCATTCGCTTCGCGAGCAGTACTTC. Its translation is CASSFPGTTHSLREQYF.